Each of the 29 T cell receptor beta chains below was sequenced from the same sample in a study of T cell repertoires in cytomegalovirus infection. From the reads, TCRdb called clonotypes with MiXCR, one entry per CDR3 protein. The sample shows tens of thousands of distinct CDR3 sequences, 45% to 50% of them seen only once. These receptors have no known antigen. The specimen comprised CD8+ T cells from cultured PBMCs, sampled from culture after CMV antigen stimulation. These receptors all stem from a human donor in good health (CMV status not recorded). Some clones in this sample may be carry-over from other donors' samples.

The V gene is TRBV20-1, the J gene TRBJ1-5, with 8 bases lining up with TRBD1. This CDR3 is 15 amino acids long. Per germline, CDR1 DFQATT and CDR2 SNEGSKA (reference sequence). The ends lost 0 bases at V and 5 bases at J; junction bases unmatched: 6. Here the CDR3 DNA reads TGCAGTGCTAGAGATCGTGGGGGACAGGATCAGCCCCAGCATTTT. This codes for CSARDRGGQDQPQHF.

This chain links TRBV7-2 with TRBJ2-7; D is possibly TRBD1 (6 bases). V was pared by 4 bases and J by 2 bases, with 15 bases between. Per germline, CDR1 SGHTA and CDR2 FQGNSA. There are 15 residues in the CDR3. Written as DNA, the CDR3 is TGTGCCAGCAGCTGGCTTCCGGGACAAGCCTACGAGCAGTACTTC. Protein sequence: CASSWLPGQAYEQYF.

The chain carries TRBV7-4 and TRBJ1-1; 7 bases agree with TRBD1. This CDR3 contains 15 residues. V trimming: 4 bases; J trimming: 5 bases; junction bases outside the gene matches: 10. Germline V gene lookup returns CDR1 SGHVT and CDR2 SQSDAQ. CDR3 DNA: TGTGCCAGCAGCTCGACGACAGGGAGTCGGACTGAAGCTTTCTTT. Its protein is CASSSTTGSRTEAFF.

This rearrangement joins TRBV12-3 or TRBV12-4 to TRBJ1-1, with 8 bases that match TRBD1. With 6 bases clipped from V and 0 bases from J, the junction kept 6 bases outside the gene matches. The CDR3 sequence is 15 residues long. The CDR3 region is CASRTWDRLNTEAFF. The DNA of the CDR3 is TGTGCCAGCAGAACCTGGGACAGGTTGAACACTGAAGCTTTCTTT.

CDR3 residues: CASSGTAGEKLFF. The DNA of the CDR3 is TGTGCCAGCAGCGGGACAGCAGGGGAAAAACTGTTTTTT. The rearrangement uses TRBV7-6 and TRBJ1-4, with 7 bases lining up with TRBD1. There are 13 residues in the CDR3. The germline V gene encodes CDR1 SGHVS and CDR2 FNYEAQ. Trimming at V came to 5 bases and at J to 8 bases, leaving 5 bases not matched to a gene.

A word on this clonotype: One base away lies a much larger clone, so this may be a sequencing read error. This chain joins TRBV7-2 and TRBJ2-3; 8 positions match TRBD2. Germline CDR1 and CDR2: SGHTA and FQGNSA. V shed 8 bases, J shed 6 bases, and the junction held 13 bases outside the gene matches. CDR3 length: 15 residues. The CDR3 region is CASGYSREGWDTQYF. CDR3 nucleotide sequence: TGTGCCAGCGGCTACTCACGGGAGGGTTGGGATACGCAGTATTTT.

Ten or more counts support this clonotype. J is TRBJ2-7 and V is TRBV14, with D possibly TRBD2 on 5 matching bases. Looked up from germline, CDR1 is SGHDN and CDR2 is FVKESK. The CDR3 length is 13 residues. Between the trimmed V and J ends, which lost 1 base and 4 bases, there was a span of 8 bases. As DNA, the CDR3 is TGTGCCAGCAGCCAAGGGAGGTCTTACGAGCAGTACTTC. Protein: CASSQGRSYEQYF. Full variable domain (outside the CDR3, taken from reference TRBV14 and TRBJ2-7): EAGVTQFPSHSVIEKGQTVTLRCDPISGHDNLYWYRRVMGKEIKFLLHFVKESKQDESGMPNNRFLAERTGGTYSTLKVQPAELEDSGVYFCASSQGRSYEQYFGPGTRLTVT.

V and J are TRBV12-3 or TRBV12-4 and TRBJ1-5, with D hard to call. The CDR3 is 16 amino acids. V was shortened by 6 bases and J by 1 base, with 16 bases between the two germline ends. Written as DNA, the CDR3 is TGTGCCAGCAGCCTGCGGTGGGCAGGCAGCAATCAGCCCCAGCATTTT. It is translated as CASSLRWAGSNQPQHF.

V usage is TRBV7-9 and J usage is TRBJ1-3, with TRBD1 as a possible D gene (5 bases). The germline V gene encodes CDR1 SEHNR and CDR2 FQNEAQ (reference sequence). Trimming stripped 0 bases from V and 2 bases from J, with 11 bases between. CDR3 length equals 16 residues. Here the CDR3 reads CASSLALPTAGNTIYF. The CDR3 nucleotides read TGTGCCAGCAGCTTAGCCCTACCGACAGCTGGAAACACCATATATTTT.

The chain uses TRBV7-2 and TRBJ1-5; 7 positions agree with TRBD1. The CDR3 loop spans 17 amino acids. The V gene end was trimmed by 3 bases and the J gene end by 1 base; junction bases not matched to a gene: 9. CDR1 and CDR2 (germline): SGHTA, FQGNSA. CDR3 residues: CASSLGAGGGSNQPQHF. The CDR3 bases are TGTGCCAGCAGCTTGGGGGCAGGGGGTGGGAGCAATCAGCCCCAGCATTTT.

The chain links TRBV10-3 to TRBJ1-2; TRBD1 matches 7 bases. J gave up 13 bases and V 10 bases, and 18 bases lay outside the gene matches. This CDR3 has 13 amino acids. Germline V gene lookup returns CDR1 ENHRY and CDR2 SYGVKD. For the CDR3, the DNA is TGTGCCAGTCTTTCGGGACAGAACCGGACGCTCACCTTC. This codes for CASLSGQNRTLTF.

This clonotype was observed a few times. The chain joins TRBV7-2 to TRBJ2-3, with 9 bases lining up with TRBD2. Germline V CDR1 and CDR2: SGHTA, FQGNSA. The length of the CDR3 is 15 residues. The J segment lost 4 bases and the V segment lost 6 bases, leaving 8 bases of the junction unmatched. The CDR3 bases are TGTGCCAGCAGTCGTAGCGGGAGTATCGCAGATACGCAGTATTTT. Amino acids: CASSRSGSIADTQYF.

The chain employs TRBV7-3 and TRBJ2-2; 9 bases fit TRBD1. Germline CDR1 is SGHTA and CDR2 is FQGTGA. This CDR3 region has 15 residues. The V gene end was trimmed by 6 bases and the J gene end by 5 bases; junction bases not matched to a gene: 7. CDR3 in DNA: TGTGCCAGCAGTTCCGGGACAGGGACGACCGGGGAGCTGTTTTTT. Translated, it gives CASSSGTGTTGELFF.

This CDR3 is CASSRPGQSNEKLFF. In nucleotides, the CDR3 is TGTGCCAGTAGTAGACCGGGACAGTCTAATGAAAAACTGTTTTTT. This chain uses TRBV19 with TRBJ1-4, with TRBD1 matching over 7 bases. CDR1 is LNHDA, CDR2 SQIVND, per germline (reference sequence). V trimming: 4 bases; J trimming: 3 bases; junction bases outside the gene matches: 5. The CDR3 loop spans 15 amino acids.

The V and J genes are TRBV12-3 or TRBV12-4 and TRBJ2-5; 7 bases agree with TRBD2. Trimming cost V 3 bases and J 4 bases; bases outside gene matches: 5. This CDR3 is 14 amino acids long. CDR3 coding DNA: TGTGCCAGCAGTTTGGGGGGGGGAGGAGAGACCCAGTACTTC. Translation: CASSLGGGGETQYF.

In this sample, this clonotype turned up a few times. This chain connects TRBV19 to TRBJ2-1, with TRBD2 matching 7 bases. After removal of 0 bases from V and 9 bases from J, the junction contained 11 bases not matched to a gene. CDR3 length: 16 residues. The germline gives CDR1 LNHDA, CDR2 SQIVND (reference sequence). CDR3 in DNA: TGTGCCAGTAGTATAGATCTGGGGGAGGGCCAGGGTGAGCAGTTCTTC. As protein: CASSIDLGEGQGEQFF.

This clonotype was recorded a few times. This chain uses TRBV7-6 with TRBJ2-1; perhaps TRBD2 as D (5 bases). Germline V gene sequence: CDR1 SGHVS, CDR2 FNYEAQ. V lost 0 bases and J 10 bases, leaving 22 bases between the germline ends. There are 17 residues in the CDR3. The CDR3 spells CASSLAARNRLGEEQFF. CDR3 nucleotide sequence: TGTGCCAGCAGCTTAGCCGCGCGGAATCGCCTCGGGGAGGAGCAGTTCTTC.

This clonotype was detected a few times. This chain links TRBV7-2 with TRBJ1-2; D is unclear. Trimming left V 1 base short and J 7 bases short, with 10 bases between. The CDR3 consists of 13 residues. Germline-derived CDR1 and CDR2 are SGHTA and FQGNSA. The chain's CDR3 is CASSLVRARGYTF. Here the CDR3 DNA reads TGTGCCAGCAGCTTAGTAAGGGCCCGTGGCTACACCTTC. Full variable domain (rest looked up from reference TRBV7-2 and TRBJ1-2): GAGVSQSPSNKVTEKGKDVELRCDPISGHTALYWYRQSLGQGLEFLIYFQGNSAPDKSGLPSDRFSAERTGGSVSTLTIQRTQQEDSAVYLCASSLVRARGYTFGSGTRLTVV.

The chain carries TRBV12-3 or TRBV12-4 and TRBJ2-5, with D maybe TRBD1 (6 bases). The CDR3 is 15 amino acids. Between the trimmed V and J ends, which lost 5 bases and 3 bases, there was a span of 16 bases. The CDR3 sequence is CASSNRAGTKETQYF. For the CDR3, the DNA is TGTGCCAGCAGTAACAGGGCCGGCACAAAAGAGACCCAGTACTTC.

This clonotype has just one count. V and J are TRBV25-1 and TRBJ1-1; TRBD1 might be the D (5 bases). V dropped 4 bases and J dropped 3 bases, with 18 bases sitting between them. Germline CDR1 MGHDK, CDR2 SYGVNS. The CDR3 length is 16 residues. This chain's CDR3 is CASSARPGRGHTEAFF. The CDR3 DNA reads as TGTGCCAGCAGTGCACGTCCGGGACGGGGTCACACTGAAGCTTTCTTT.

There are a few counts of this clonotype. The rearrangement uses TRBV5-5 and TRBJ2-2; TRBD2 aligns across 13 bases. Germline V gene sequence: CDR1 SGHKS, CDR2 YYEKEE (reference sequence). J lost 1 base, V lost 2 bases, and 14 bases had no gene match. CDR3 length equals 21 residues. CDR3 coding DNA: TGTGCCAGCAGCTTTTCTTTCCCGGGACTAGCGGGACCCTTGAACACCGGGGAGCTGTTTTTT. Protein: CASSFSFPGLAGPLNTGELFF.

The J gene is TRBJ2-1, the V gene TRBV7-9, with D hard to call. This CDR3 is built from 11 residues. Trimming cost V 4 bases and J 5 bases, with 3 bases left between them. Germline V gene lookup returns CDR1 SEHNR and CDR2 FQNEAQ (reference sequence). As DNA, the CDR3 is TGTGCCAGCAGCTACAACAATGAGCAGTTCTTC. It translates to CASSYNNEQFF.

The chain uses TRBV12-3 or TRBV12-4 and TRBJ1-2; 9 bases map to TRBD1. The V gene end was trimmed by 4 bases and the J gene end by 2 bases; junction bases not matched to a gene: 8. The CDR3 sequence is 16 residues long. The CDR3 loop is CASSSSGTGLNYGYTF. The CDR3 nucleotides are TGTGCCAGCAGTTCGTCCGGGACAGGGCTGAACTATGGCTACACCTTC.

The CDR3 here is CASSLDMPTSGGEETQYF. DNA of the CDR3: TGTGCCAGCAGCTTAGATATGCCGACTAGCGGCGGGGAAGAGACCCAGTACTTC. The rearrangement joins TRBV7-4 to TRBJ2-5; 9 positions agree with TRBD2. This CDR3 contains 18 residues. Germline lookup yields CDR1 SGHVT and CDR2 SQSDAQ. The V segment lost 1 base and the J segment 3 bases; nucleotides outside the gene matches: 12.

The chain combines TRBV5-1 with TRBJ2-7, with D possibly TRBD1 on 5 matching bases. The CDR3 sequence is 15 residues long. CDR1 SGHRS and CDR2 YFSETQ come from the germline V gene. Trimming stripped 0 bases from V and 3 bases from J, with 13 bases between. Here the CDR3 DNA reads TGCGCCAGCAGCTTGGTCCAGGGTGTCTACTACGAGCAGTACTTC. Translated, it gives CASSLVQGVYYEQYF.

This clonotype was picked up a small number of times. The rearrangement joins TRBV7-3 to TRBJ2-1, with D tentatively TRBD1 (6 bases). The CDR3 is made up of 13 amino acids. In germline, CDR1 is SGHTA, CDR2 FQGTGA. V lost 4 bases and J lost 5, with 9 bases in between. CDR3 DNA sequence: TGTGCCAGCAGCTCGACAGGTAACAATGAGCAGTTCTTC. This codes for CASSSTGNNEQFF.

V and J are TRBV5-1 and TRBJ2-1; 7 bases map to TRBD2. CDR1 is SGHRS, CDR2 YFSETQ, per germline. V lost 3 bases to trimming and J lost 7 bases; unmatched junction nucleotides: 13. This CDR3 has 16 amino acids. In DNA form, the CDR3 reads TGCGCCAGCAGCTCCTACTGGACTCGCGGGGGTAATGAGCAGTTCTTC. Protein product: CASSSYWTRGGNEQFF.

V usage is TRBV11-2 and J usage is TRBJ2-7, with D possibly matching TRBD1 (5 bases). Trimming took off 6 bases at V and 4 bases at J, with 19 bases between the two ends. Germline CDR1 reads SGHAT; CDR2 reads FQNNGV. This CDR3 spans 15 amino acids. The CDR3 region is CASREGASLQYEQYF. The CDR3 region has the DNA TGTGCCAGCAGGGAAGGGGCTTCGCTCCAGTACGAGCAGTACTTC.

This clonotype was recorded at least ten times. The chain couples TRBV7-2 to TRBJ2-5; 9 bases are shared with TRBD2. CDR1 SGHTA and CDR2 FQGNSA come from the germline V gene. V lost 5 bases to trimming and J lost 5 bases; unmatched junction nucleotides: 12. The CDR3 consists of 16 residues. For the CDR3, the DNA is TGTGCCAGCAGCCCTGGAGGCGGGGGGGCCTGGGAGACCCAGTACTTC. This sequence encodes CASSPGGGGAWETQYF.